The rows below give T cell receptor beta chains drawn from one sample of a study of blood T cell repertoires in COVID-19. TCRdb's table, derived via immunoSEQ multiplex PCR, lists solely in-frame clones and lacks some. The sample contains a few hundred thousand clones, roughly 86% of which appear only once. The sequencing input was PBMCs or T cells enriched from blood (not recorded which). The receptors shown here come from a woman aged 45-59 years who had been exposed to COVID-19. Each CDR3 is given with its conserved first and last residue. Fields, in order: clone size, V gene, J gene, D gene, CDR3 DNA, CDR3 protein. D genes are given only for firm matches. Clone size is given for some rows only: seen once, a few or many times, or a class if the clone is expanded.

abundance: NA; v_gene: TRBV19; j_gene: TRBJ1-6; d_gene: TRBD1; CDR3nt: TGTGCCAGTAGCTTTCGGACAGGGGCGTCGAATTCACCCCTCCACTTT; CDR3aa: CASSFRTGASNSPLHF
abundance: NA; v_gene: TRBV29-1; j_gene: TRBJ2-7; d_gene: NA; CDR3nt: TGCAGCGTTGGTCAGGGTACCTACGAGCAGTACTTC; CDR3aa: CSVGQGTYEQYF
abundance: NA; v_gene: TRBV19; j_gene: TRBJ1-4; d_gene: TRBD1; CDR3nt: TGTGCCAGTAGCACCGCGACAGGGCTGAAACTGTTTTTT; CDR3aa: CASSTATGLKLFF
abundance: NA; v_gene: TRBV10-3; j_gene: TRBJ2-2; d_gene: NA; CDR3nt: TGTGCCATCAGTGACGCCGGACTCGCGGGGTCCTACGGCGGGGAGCTGTTTTTT; CDR3aa: CAISDAGLAGSYGGELFF
abundance: NA; v_gene: TRBV7-9; j_gene: TRBJ1-2; d_gene: NA; CDR3nt: TGTGCCAGCACCATCAGCGGCGGTAACTATGGCTACACCTTC; CDR3aa: CASTISGGNYGYTF
abundance: few; v_gene: TRBV19; j_gene: TRBJ2-5; d_gene: TRBD1; CDR3nt: TGTGCCAGTAGTATAGGTAGGGGGCACGGAGAGACCCAGTACTTC; CDR3aa: CASSIGRGHGETQYF
abundance: NA; v_gene: TRBV27; j_gene: TRBJ1-1; d_gene: TRBD1; CDR3nt: TGTGCCAGCAGCTTGCAACTTACAGGGGGGCACACTGAAGCTTTCTTT; CDR3aa: CASSLQLTGGHTEAFF
abundance: NA; v_gene: TRBV5-1; j_gene: TRBJ2-5; d_gene: NA; CDR3nt: TGCGCCAGCAGCTTTGGATCAGGGTTCACTGGAGAGACCCAGTACTTC; CDR3aa: CASSFGSGFTGETQYF
abundance: once; v_gene: TRBV5-1; j_gene: TRBJ2-2; d_gene: NA; CDR3nt: TGCGCCAGCAACAGGGATCTAAACACCGGGGAGCTGTTTTTT; CDR3aa: CASNRDLNTGELFF
abundance: NA; v_gene: TRBV2; j_gene: TRBJ2-5; d_gene: NA; CDR3nt: TGTGCCAGTGAGCAGGGCCGTGAGTACCAAGAGACCCAGTACTTC; CDR3aa: CASEQGREYQETQYF
abundance: NA; v_gene: TRBV7-8; j_gene: TRBJ1-5; d_gene: NA; CDR3nt: TGTGCCAGCAGTCAACCGGGAGAGCCCAATCAGCCCCAGCATTTT; CDR3aa: CASSQPGEPNQPQHF
abundance: NA; v_gene: TRBV2; j_gene: TRBJ2-2; d_gene: TRBD2; CDR3nt: TGTGCCAGCAATGAAAACGGGGGGGCGGCCGGGGAGCTGTTTTTT; CDR3aa: CASNENGGAAGELFF
abundance: NA; v_gene: TRBV5-1; j_gene: TRBJ1-2; d_gene: TRBD1; CDR3nt: TGCGCCAGCAGCTTGGATGGACAGGGTTCCTTTGGCTACACCTTC; CDR3aa: CASSLDGQGSFGYTF
abundance: NA; v_gene: TRBV14; j_gene: TRBJ1-1; d_gene: TRBD1; CDR3nt: TGTGCCAGCAGCAGGGACAGGGTGAAGGCTGAAGCTTTCTTT; CDR3aa: CASSRDRVKAEAFF
abundance: NA; v_gene: TRBV5-5; j_gene: TRBJ1-1; d_gene: NA; CDR3nt: TGTGCCAGCAGCATTGGTGCTCGGGACACTGAAGCTTTCTTT; CDR3aa: CASSIGARDTEAFF
abundance: NA; v_gene: TRBV6-1; j_gene: TRBJ2-7; d_gene: TRBD1; CDR3nt: TGTGCCAGCACTGAACGTTGGACAGGGGCGGGGGAGCAGTACTTC; CDR3aa: CASTERWTGAGEQYF
abundance: NA; v_gene: TRBV14; j_gene: TRBJ2-2; d_gene: NA; CDR3nt: TGTGCCAGCAGCCACTCCAGGAACACCGGGGAGCTGTTTTTT; CDR3aa: CASSHSRNTGELFF
abundance: NA; v_gene: TRBV6-5; j_gene: TRBJ2-2; d_gene: NA; CDR3nt: TGTGCCAGCAGCATTAGCGGATCTTTCACCGGGGAGCTGTTTTTT; CDR3aa: CASSISGSFTGELFF
abundance: once; v_gene: TRBV28; j_gene: TRBJ1-1; d_gene: NA; CDR3nt: TGTGCCAGCAGTTCCTGGACAGAGCGCCTTGAAGCTTTCTTT; CDR3aa: CASSSWTERLEAFF
abundance: once; v_gene: TRBV7-2; j_gene: TRBJ2-7; d_gene: TRBD2; CDR3nt: TGTGCCAGCTCGACTAGCGGGGCCTCCTACGAGCAGTACTTC; CDR3aa: CASSTSGASYEQYF
abundance: NA; v_gene: TRBV28; j_gene: TRBJ2-1; d_gene: TRBD2; CDR3nt: TGTGCCAGCAGTCCCGGGGGGGTCTACAATGAGCAGTTCTTC; CDR3aa: CASSPGGVYNEQFF
abundance: NA; v_gene: TRBV12-3/TRBV12-4; j_gene: TRBJ1-1; d_gene: NA; CDR3nt: TGTGCCAGCAGTCTGACAGGCCGCCAAGCTTTCTTT; CDR3aa: CASSLTGRQAFF
abundance: few; v_gene: TRBV19; j_gene: TRBJ1-1; d_gene: TRBD1; CDR3nt: TGTGCCAGTAGGTTGGTCAGGGGGCTTTCCAACACTGAAGCTTTCTTT; CDR3aa: CASRLVRGLSNTEAFF
abundance: once; v_gene: TRBV7-8; j_gene: TRBJ1-2; d_gene: TRBD1; CDR3nt: TGTGCCAGCAGCTCCCCGGGAAGGGGGCAACTAGATGGCTACACCTTC; CDR3aa: CASSSPGRGQLDGYTF
abundance: once; v_gene: TRBV11-3; j_gene: TRBJ2-3; d_gene: NA; CDR3nt: TGTGCCAGCAGCTCGGACAGTACCACAGATACGCAGTATTTT; CDR3aa: CASSSDSTTDTQYF
abundance: NA; v_gene: TRBV28; j_gene: TRBJ2-3; d_gene: TRBD2; CDR3nt: TGTGCCAGCAGCCCCGCAGCGGGGAGTCGAGATACGCAGTATTTT; CDR3aa: CASSPAAGSRDTQYF
abundance: NA; v_gene: TRBV5-1; j_gene: TRBJ1-4; d_gene: TRBD1; CDR3nt: TGCGCCAGCAGCTACGGGACAGATGAAAAACTGTTTTTT; CDR3aa: CASSYGTDEKLFF
abundance: NA; v_gene: TRBV28; j_gene: TRBJ2-7; d_gene: NA; CDR3nt: TGTGCCAGCAGTACTCTAGGGGGGCAGTACTTC; CDR3aa: CASSTLGGQYF
abundance: NA; v_gene: TRBV7-2; j_gene: TRBJ2-7; d_gene: TRBD2; CDR3nt: TGTGCCAGCAGCTTAGTAGGAGCGGGAAGATCTACCTACGAGCAGTACTTC; CDR3aa: CASSLVGAGRSTYEQYF
abundance: NA; v_gene: TRBV21-1; j_gene: TRBJ1-2; d_gene: NA; CDR3nt: TGTGCCAGCAGCAAAGCCCACCGGGGGGTACCCTATGGCTACACCTTC; CDR3aa: CASSKAHRGVPYGYTF
abundance: NA; v_gene: TRBV27; j_gene: TRBJ2-1; d_gene: NA; CDR3nt: TGTGCGGCCGCCCGAATCTCCTACAATGAGCAGTTCTTC; CDR3aa: CAAARISYNEQFF
abundance: NA; v_gene: TRBV5-1; j_gene: TRBJ2-1; d_gene: TRBD2; CDR3nt: TGCGCCAGCAGCTTCCTAGCGGGGGGCTCCTACAATGAGCAGTTCTTC; CDR3aa: CASSFLAGGSYNEQFF
abundance: NA; v_gene: TRBV28; j_gene: TRBJ2-7; d_gene: NA; CDR3nt: TGTGCCAGCAGTTTAGGCGGGGACTCCTACGAGCAGTACTTC; CDR3aa: CASSLGGDSYEQYF
abundance: NA; v_gene: TRBV19; j_gene: TRBJ1-1; d_gene: NA; CDR3nt: TGTGCCAGTAGTATCCCAAATCCGGGCACTGAAGCTTTCTTT; CDR3aa: CASSIPNPGTEAFF
abundance: NA; v_gene: TRBV4-1; j_gene: TRBJ2-7; d_gene: TRBD2; CDR3nt: TGCGCCAGCAGCCAAGATCTGTGGGGGAGCGGGGGCTACGAGCAGTACTTC; CDR3aa: CASSQDLWGSGGYEQYF
abundance: once; v_gene: TRBV28; j_gene: TRBJ2-7; d_gene: NA; CDR3nt: TGTGCCAGCAGTTTATCTCCTGGAGTCTACGAGCAGTACTTC; CDR3aa: CASSLSPGVYEQYF
abundance: once; v_gene: TRBV28; j_gene: TRBJ2-5; d_gene: TRBD1; CDR3nt: TGTGCCAGCAGCCCCCTAATTCTTAGAGGGGGCGAGACCCAGTACTTC; CDR3aa: CASSPLILRGGETQYF
abundance: NA; v_gene: TRBV2; j_gene: TRBJ1-2; d_gene: TRBD1; CDR3nt: TGTGCCAGCAGTACAGAGACAGGGGGCTATGGCTACACCTTC; CDR3aa: CASSTETGGYGYTF
abundance: once; v_gene: TRBV7-2; j_gene: TRBJ1-6; d_gene: NA; CDR3nt: TGTGCCAGCAGCTTAGAAGCGACAGGAGATTCACCCCTCCACTTT; CDR3aa: CASSLEATGDSPLHF
abundance: NA; v_gene: TRBV5-1; j_gene: TRBJ2-7; d_gene: TRBD1; CDR3nt: TGCGCCAGTGCCCGCCAGGGGGTTCCCCCCTACGAGCAGTACTTC; CDR3aa: CASARQGVPPYEQYF
abundance: NA; v_gene: TRBV6-2/TRBV6-3; j_gene: TRBJ2-6; d_gene: NA; CDR3nt: TGTGCCAGCAGTTCTCAGGACGGGAGCTCTGGGGCCAACGTCCTGACTTTC; CDR3aa: CASSSQDGSSGANVLTF
abundance: NA; v_gene: TRBV5-6; j_gene: TRBJ2-5; d_gene: NA; CDR3nt: TGTGCCAGCAGCCAGCGAGAGACCCAGTACTTC; CDR3aa: CASSQRETQYF
abundance: once; v_gene: TRBV4-1; j_gene: TRBJ1-4; d_gene: TRBD1; CDR3nt: TGCGCCAGCAGCCAAGATGGACAGGGGAAAGAAAAACTGTTTTTT; CDR3aa: CASSQDGQGKEKLFF
abundance: NA; v_gene: TRBV18; j_gene: TRBJ2-7; d_gene: NA; CDR3nt: TGTGCCAGCTCACAAACCGGGACATCGAGCTCCTACGAGCAGTACTTC; CDR3aa: CASSQTGTSSSYEQYF
abundance: NA; v_gene: TRBV28; j_gene: TRBJ2-3; d_gene: NA; CDR3nt: TGTGCCAGCAGCCCCGCGGGCACAGATACGCAGTATTTT; CDR3aa: CASSPAGTDTQYF
abundance: NA; v_gene: TRBV25-1; j_gene: TRBJ1-1; d_gene: NA; CDR3nt: TGTGCCAGCATATCCGGGACAAAGAACACTGAAGCTTTCTTT; CDR3aa: CASISGTKNTEAFF
abundance: few; v_gene: TRBV2; j_gene: TRBJ2-7; d_gene: NA; CDR3nt: TGTGCCAGCAGTGAAACAGGAGACTACGAGCAGTACTTC; CDR3aa: CASSETGDYEQYF
abundance: NA; v_gene: TRBV7-8; j_gene: TRBJ2-7; d_gene: TRBD1; CDR3nt: TGTGCCAGCAGCATTACAGGGGGTACCTACGAGCAGTACTTC; CDR3aa: CASSITGGTYEQYF
abundance: NA; v_gene: TRBV13; j_gene: TRBJ2-1; d_gene: NA; CDR3nt: TGTGCCAGCAGCCCCGTCGGCGGCGGGGGCGCTTACAATGAGCAGTTCTTC; CDR3aa: CASSPVGGGGAYNEQFF